The entry below describes one T cell receptor beta chain. Its antigen remains unknown. TCR alpha and beta CDR3 regions were amplified from RNA using iRepertoire nested multiplex PCR. Using its own MiXCR run on the multiplex PCR reads, TCRdb lists one record per CDR3 protein. The data show around 180,000 distinct CDR3 sequences, 43% seen once. The entry originates in a study of glioma-infiltrating T cells. Findings and limits, study-wide: Only very few CDR3 sequences appeared in both tissue and blood.

The CDR3 is made up of 15 amino acids. Trimming took off 1 base at V and 6 bases at J, with 13 bases between the two ends. Germline V gene data show CDR1 as SGHTA and CDR2 as FQGNSA. Sample: glioma tissue, nonneoplastic brain tissue, or PBMCs (not recorded which). V gene TRBV7-2 combines with J gene TRBJ2-1, with D unresolved. The sequence came from a human donor with low-grade glioma or glioblastoma, undergoing nonglioma brain surgery, or in good health (not recorded which). CDR3: CASSLVGGPGNEQFF. CDR3 bases: TGTGCCAGCAGCTTAGTCGGCGGTCCGGGCAATGAGCAGTTCTTC.